The 20 T cell receptor beta chains presented below share a single source sample, sequenced in a study of early stage breast cancer tumors. The method was immunoSEQ multiplex PCR; TCRdb's version includes in-frame clones alone and lacks a portion of them. The sample comprises tens of thousands of clones, roughly four fifths of which are singletons, and 4% to 5% rests with the top ten. Sequenced material: blood. The receptor source for this set is a person in their 40s with breast cancer.

This chain joins TRBV4-1 and TRBJ2-5; weak D call: TRBD1 (6 bases). The CDR3 totals 17 residues. Trimming cost V 0 bases and J 0 bases, with 14 bases left between them. Looked up from germline, CDR1 is MGHRA and CDR2 is YSYEKL. DNA of the CDR3: TGCGCCAGCAGCCAAGATAAGTTGGACAGTCACCAAGAGACCCAGTACTTC. Translated, it gives CASSQDKLDSHQETQYF.

CDR3 bases: TGTGCCAGCAGCTTACAATCGGACGGCCGGACTAACTATGGCTACACCTTC. Its protein product is CASSLQSDGRTNYGYTF. The chain joins TRBV7-9 to TRBJ1-2; D call uncertain. V was cut by 2 bases and J by 0 bases, with 16 bases left in between. The CDR3 is 17 amino acids. The germline V gene has CDR1 SEHNR and CDR2 FQNEAQ (reference sequence).

This clone was detected once. This sequence joins TRBV6-1 and TRBJ1-5, with no clear D. The CDR3 sequence is 14 residues long. Germline V gene lookup returns CDR1 MNHNS and CDR2 SASEGT. V lost 1 base and J 7 bases, leaving 11 bases between the germline ends. In DNA, the CDR3 is TGTGCCAGCAGTGAAGTCGGGGTGAGGCAGCCCCAGCATTTT. Its translation is CASSEVGVRQPQHF.

This CDR3 reads CASSRRPSGELFF. CDR3 coding DNA: TGTGCCAGCAGCCGAAGGCCTTCCGGGGAGCTGTTTTTT. The chain has TRBV9 and TRBJ2-2; D not resolved. The CDR3 spans 13 residues. V was shortened by 4 bases and J by 6 bases, with 10 bases between the two germline ends. The germline V gene encodes CDR1 SGDLS and CDR2 YYNGEE.

The V call is TRBV10-3, the J call TRBJ2-5; 9 positions match TRBD2. This CDR3 contains 16 residues. The V and J ends lost 0 bases and 5 bases, in that order; junction bases with no gene match: 7. Germline lookup yields CDR1 ENHRY and CDR2 SYGVKD. In DNA, the CDR3 is TGTGCCATCAGTGAGTCCCTTAGCGGGAGAAGGGAGACCCAGTACTTC. The encoded protein is CAISESLSGRRETQYF.

The V and J genes are TRBV11-2 and TRBJ2-3, with D hard to call. The germline V and J ends were trimmed by 4 bases and 2 bases, with 10 bases remaining between them. Per germline, CDR1 SGHAT and CDR2 FQNNGV. The CDR3 has 14 residues. CDR3 amino acids: CASSWSVNTDTQYF. The CDR3 DNA reads TGTGCCAGCAGCTGGAGCGTCAACACAGATACGCAGTATTTT. Full variable domain (remainder filled in from reference TRBV11-2 and TRBJ2-3): EAGVAQSPRYKIIEKRQSVAFWCNPISGHATLYWYQQILGQGPKLLIQFQNNGVVDDSQLPKDRFSAERLKGVDSTLKIQPAKLEDSAVYLCASSWSVNTDTQYFGPGTRLTVL.

The genes are TRBV19 and TRBJ2-2; D is unresolved. This CDR3 is built from 12 residues. Germline lookup yields CDR1 LNHDA and CDR2 SQIVND (reference sequence). V shed 8 bases and J shed 7 bases, with 11 bases lying between them. CDR3 loop: CASGKFGGELFF. The CDR3 coding sequence is TGTGCCAGTGGGAAGTTTGGCGGGGAGCTGTTTTTT.

The chain employs TRBV18 and TRBJ2-1; D not certain. CDR1 and CDR2 from the germline V gene are KGHSH and LQKENI. CDR3 length: 16 residues. Trimming cost V 6 bases and J 8 bases, with 23 bases left between them. The CDR3 region is CASSPPKVVGSHEQFF. The DNA for the CDR3 is TGTGCCAGCTCGCCCCCGAAGGTGGTAGGGTCGCATGAGCAGTTCTTC.

The chain joins TRBV5-4 to TRBJ2-3; 7 bases line up with TRBD2. With 1 base clipped from V and 3 bases from J, the junction kept 2 bases outside the gene matches. This CDR3 is built from 14 residues. From germline, CDR1 is SGHNT and CDR2 YYREEE (reference sequence). This chain's CDR3 is CASSLSSGTDTQYF. The CDR3 DNA reads TGTGCCAGCAGCTTGAGTAGCGGGACAGATACGCAGTATTTT.

J is TRBJ2-3 and V is TRBV11-2; D remains unclear. Trimming took 4 bases from V and 2 from J, leaving 7 bases between them. The germline V gene encodes CDR1 SGHAT and CDR2 FQNNGV. The CDR3 length is 13 residues. The CDR3 DNA reads as TGTGCCAGCAGCTCAAGCCCCACAGATACGCAGTATTTT. It codes for CASSSSPTDTQYF.

The gene calls are TRBV29-1 and TRBJ1-1, with 7 bases lining up with TRBD1. The CDR3 totals 13 residues. The junction had 3 bases not matched to a gene; V was cut back by 0 bases and J by 5 bases. Germline CDR1 is SQVTM and CDR2 is ANQGSEA. CDR3 residues: CSVEDQQGTEAFF. CDR3 DNA sequence: TGCAGCGTTGAAGACCAACAGGGGACTGAAGCTTTCTTT. The entire variable domain, with the rest obtained from reference TRBV29-1 and TRBJ1-1, is as follows: SAVISQKPSRDICQRGTSLTIQCQVDSQVTMMFWYRQQPGQSLTLIATANQGSEATYESGFVIDKFPISRPNLTFSTLTVSNMSPEDSSIYLCSVEDQQGTEAFFGQGTRLTVV.

The chain employs TRBV9 and TRBJ2-5; D may be TRBD2 (6 bases). Germline V gene lookup returns CDR1 SGDLS and CDR2 YYNGEE. V was trimmed by 3 bases and J by 5 bases, leaving 11 bases between them. The CDR3 loop spans 13 amino acids. CDR3 coding DNA: TGTGCCAGCAGCGGGGGGGATTTTGAGACCCAGTACTTC. It is translated as CASSGGDFETQYF.

This clone was detected only a few times. The chain is built from TRBV10-3 and TRBJ1-1; 10 bases are a match to TRBD1. The CDR3 extends over 15 amino acids. The junction had 11 bases not matched to a gene; V was cut back by 3 bases and J by 10 bases. Germline V gene sequence: CDR1 ENHRY, CDR2 SYGVKD. The CDR3 nucleotides read TGTGCCATCAGTGATGCCGGGACAGGGGAGTGGGGAGCTTTCTTT. Protein: CAISDAGTGEWGAFF.

This clone has a single count. The chain joins TRBV7-2 to TRBJ2-7, with 9 positions matching TRBD2. From germline, CDR1 is SGHTA and CDR2 FQGNSA. Losses at the gene ends were 0 bases for V and 4 bases for J; bases not matched to a gene: 4. This CDR3 spans 15 amino acids. The CDR3 coding sequence is TGTGCCAGCAGCTTAGCGGGACTAGCATTATACGAGCAGTACTTC. Translated, it gives CASSLAGLALYEQYF.

The chain couples TRBV27 to TRBJ2-7; D is tentatively TRBD1 or TRBD2 (5 bases each). Trimming cost V 2 bases and J 9 bases, with 20 bases left between them. In germline, CDR1 is MNHEY, CDR2 SMNVEV (reference sequence). The CDR3 is 15 amino acids. This chain's CDR3 is CASSLVYDPPGRQYF. Here the CDR3 DNA reads TGTGCCAGCAGTTTAGTTTACGACCCCCCGGGGCGGCAGTACTTC.

The CDR3, as DNA: TGTGCCAGCAGTGGCCCGGAGGGTAATGAAAAACTGTTTTTT. This codes for CASSGPEGNEKLFF. V and J are TRBV28 and TRBJ1-4; D is uncertain. This CDR3 contains 14 residues. V gave up 5 bases and J gave up 4 bases, with 11 bases separating them. CDR1 and CDR2 (germline): MDHEN, SYDVKM.

This CDR3 is CASSLAPGQGYTF. CDR3 in DNA: TGTGCCAGCAGCTTAGCGCCAGGGCAAGGCTACACCTTC. This chain uses TRBV11-1 with TRBJ1-2; D may be TRBD1 (5 bases). The CDR3 is made up of 13 amino acids. Per the germline V gene, CDR1 is SGHAT and CDR2 is FQDESV (reference sequence). V was shortened by 0 bases and J by 8 bases, with 10 bases between the two germline ends.

The rearrangement links TRBV27 to TRBJ2-4; D uncertain. Trimming pared 2 bases from V and 0 bases from J, leaving 14 bases between. There are 17 residues in the CDR3. CDR1 MNHEY and CDR2 SMNVEV come from the germline V gene (reference sequence). The CDR3 sequence: CASSLPERSPAKNIQYF. The CDR3 nucleotides read TGTGCCAGCAGTTTACCCGAGAGAAGCCCAGCCAAAAACATTCAGTACTTC.

The chain employs TRBV19 and TRBJ1-2; 9 bases agree with TRBD1. CDR1 and CDR2 (germline): LNHDA, SQIVND (reference sequence). The length of the CDR3 is 14 residues. The junction had 9 bases not matched to a gene; V was cut back by 5 bases and J by 8 bases. Here the CDR3 reads CASSPTDRGGGYTF. In DNA, the CDR3 is TGTGCCAGTAGTCCCACGGACAGGGGTGGAGGCTACACCTTC.

This chain links TRBV13 with TRBJ2-5; TRBD1 might be the D (5 bases). CDR1 PRHDT and CDR2 FYEKMQ come from the germline V gene (reference sequence). The ends were cut back, 3 bases at V and 1 base at J, with 12 bases in the middle. This CDR3 region has 15 residues. The CDR3 coding sequence is TGTGCCAGCAGCTTGGGCCTAGGGGCCCAAGAGACCCAGTACTTC. This gives the protein CASSLGLGAQETQYF.